The 29 T cell receptor beta chains given below trace back to one sample, sequenced in a study of cytomegalovirus exposure and HLA in healthy donors. Clones were sequenced by immunoSEQ multiplex PCR, and TCRdb holds only the in-frame ones, with some missing. The sample lists approximately 46,000 clones; roughly nine tenths were seen once. The sample taken for sequencing was PBMCs. These TCRs come from a man aged 18 to 30 in good health and CMV-seronegative.

The chain carries TRBV5-5 and TRBJ2-7; TRBD2 agrees at 8 bases. Unmatched junction bases numbered 16, after V lost 2 bases and J lost 3 bases. Germline V gene sequence: CDR1 SGHKS, CDR2 YYEKEE (reference sequence). The CDR3 sequence is 18 residues long. CDR3 region: CASSFKGGASGLDYEQYF. CDR3 bases: TGTGCCAGCAGCTTCAAGGGGGGGGCTAGCGGGTTGGACTACGAGCAGTACTTC.

V usage is TRBV9 and J usage is TRBJ2-1, with 10 nucleotides matching TRBD1. The length of the CDR3 is 18 residues. Germline-derived CDR1 and CDR2 are SGDLS and YYNGEE. V was clipped by 3 bases and J by 4 bases; unmatched bases: 13. CDR3 bases: TGTGCCAGCAGCGCGGATCCGGGACAGGGGCGTACATACAATGAGCAGTTCTTC. This translates into CASSADPGQGRTYNEQFF.

The V call is TRBV7-9, the J call TRBJ2-6, with 7 bases lining up with TRBD1. Germline assignment: CDR1 SEHNR and CDR2 FQNEAQ (reference sequence). Trimming at V came to 1 base and at J to 5 bases, leaving 5 bases not matched to a gene. This CDR3 has 16 residues. CDR3 in amino acids: CASSLDGQVRANVLTF. The CDR3 region has the DNA TGTGCCAGCAGCTTAGACGGACAGGTTAGGGCCAACGTCCTGACTTTC.

The chain's CDR3 is CASRTRGLDLDEQFF. The CDR3 nucleotides are TGTGCCAGCAGGACAAGGGGACTGGATTTGGATGAGCAGTTCTTC. The rearrangement joins TRBV11-2 to TRBJ2-1; perhaps TRBD2 as D (6 bases). Between the trimmed V and J ends, which lost 6 bases and 8 bases, there was a span of 20 bases. Per the germline V gene, CDR1 is SGHAT and CDR2 is FQNNGV. This CDR3 spans 15 amino acids.

The chain recombines TRBV10-3 with TRBJ2-3; TRBD2 aligns across 14 bases. Germline V gives CDR1 ENHRY, CDR2 SYGVKD. V shed 8 bases and J 6 bases; nucleotides not matched to a gene: 7. This CDR3 is 15 amino acids long. Here the CDR3 reads CAIASGTSGSDTQYF. In DNA, the CDR3 is TGTGCCATCGCATCGGGGACTAGCGGGAGTGATACGCAGTATTTT.

The chain uses TRBV6-5 and TRBJ1-3, with TRBD1 as a possible D gene (5 bases). The length of the CDR3 is 15 residues. The ends were cut back, 0 bases at V and 3 bases at J, with 9 bases in the middle. Germline CDR1 reads MNHEY; CDR2 reads SVGAGI. The CDR3 sequence is CASSYSKGVGNTIYF. In nucleotides, the CDR3 is TGTGCCAGCAGTTACTCGAAAGGGGTTGGAAACACCATATATTTT.

The V call is TRBV11-2, the J call TRBJ1-1, with 7 positions matching TRBD1. The V gene end was trimmed by 1 base and the J gene end by 7 bases; junction bases not matched to a gene: 0. This CDR3 has 12 residues. Germline CDR1 is SGHAT and CDR2 is FQNNGV. The CDR3 protein is CASSLGQGEAFF. The CDR3 DNA reads TGTGCCAGCAGCTTAGGACAGGGTGAAGCTTTCTTT.

The chain uses TRBV5-1 and TRBJ1-3; TRBD1 might be the D (6 bases). The CDR3 sequence is 15 residues long. With 3 bases removed from V and 1 base from J, the gap between germline ends came to 11 bases. CDR1 is SGHRS, CDR2 YFSETQ, per germline. The DNA for the CDR3 is TGCGCCAGCAGCTACGGACAGTCTTCTGGAAACACCATATATTTT. Translation: CASSYGQSSGNTIYF.

The chain has TRBV28 and TRBJ1-5; D not certain. This CDR3 spans 15 amino acids. V gave up 4 bases and J gave up 4 bases, with 14 bases separating them. Germline V CDR1 and CDR2: MDHEN, SYDVKM. CDR3 protein: CASSSLRVVNQPQHF. The CDR3 DNA reads TGTGCCAGCAGTTCGCTACGTGTGGTAAATCAGCCCCAGCATTTT.

This chain joins TRBV6-4 and TRBJ2-2; 10 positions agree with TRBD2. Germline CDR1 reads MRHNA; CDR2 reads SNTAGT. V lost 10 bases and J lost 5; bases outside the gene matches: 7. This CDR3 is built from 14 residues. This chain's CDR3 is CATRAGGETGELFF. In nucleotides, the CDR3 is TGTGCCACCCGAGCGGGAGGGGAAACCGGGGAGCTGTTTTTT.

This rearrangement joins TRBV5-1 to TRBJ2-2; D is unclear. Germline values: CDR1 SGHRS, CDR2 YFSETQ. The CDR3 is made up of 14 amino acids. Trimming cost V 0 bases and J 3 bases, with 6 bases left between them. DNA of the CDR3: TGCGCCAGCAGCTTGGTTCGGGACACCGGGGAGCTGTTTTTT. Translating it yields CASSLVRDTGELFF.

The rearrangement joins TRBV9 to TRBJ2-6; D is perhaps TRBD2 (6 bases). This CDR3 comprises 15 residues. The ends were cut back, 2 bases at V and 4 bases at J, with 10 bases in the middle. Germline V CDR1 and CDR2: SGDLS, YYNGEE. Written as DNA, the CDR3 is TGTGCCAGCAGCGTTGGAGGGAACGGGGCCAACGTCCTGACTTTC. Its translation is CASSVGGNGANVLTF.

The gene calls are TRBV7-9 and TRBJ2-5, with D tentatively TRBD2 (6 bases). CDR1 is SEHNR, CDR2 FQNEAQ, per germline (reference sequence). Deletions cut 5 bases from V and 5 bases from J, with 15 bases between. The CDR3 covers 14 residues. The CDR3 loop is CASSGWGGVETQYF. CDR3 coding DNA: TGTGCCAGCAGCGGGTGGGGAGGTGTGGAGACCCAGTACTTC. Combining the CDR3 with reference TRBV7-9 and TRBJ2-5 gives the whole variable domain DTGVSQNPRHKITKRGQNVTFRCDPISEHNRLYWYRQTLGQGPEFLTYFQNEAQLEKSRLLSDRFSAERPKGSFSTLEIQRTEQGDSAMYLCASSGWGGVETQYFGPGTRLLVL.

The chain couples TRBV28 to TRBJ1-1, with 7 bases matching TRBD1. V was pared by 4 bases and J by 6 bases, with 8 bases of the junction left unmatched. The CDR3 has 14 residues. CDR1 is MDHEN and CDR2 is SYDVKM in the germline V gene. CDR3 loop: CASSSMRGPAEAFF. The DNA of the CDR3 is TGTGCCAGCAGTTCCATGAGGGGGCCTGCTGAAGCTTTCTTT.

The chain joins TRBV7-9 to TRBJ1-1; a weak D match, TRBD1 (5 bases). This CDR3 spans 14 amino acids. V was pared by 3 bases and J by 4 bases, with 12 bases between. CDR1 SEHNR and CDR2 FQNEAQ come from the germline V gene (reference sequence). The CDR3 coding sequence is TGTGCCAGCAGCTTCCAGGGTTTATTCACTGAAGCTTTCTTT. It encodes CASSFQGLFTEAFF.

The sample holds one count of this clone. The CDR3 region is CASTTQQNTEAFF. CDR3 coding DNA: TGTGCCAGCACCACACAGCAGAACACTGAAGCTTTCTTT. The chain recombines TRBV28 with TRBJ1-1; D is unresolved. In germline, CDR1 is MDHEN, CDR2 SYDVKM. This CDR3 spans 13 amino acids. V was cut by 7 bases and J by 1 base, with 10 bases left in between.

The gene calls are TRBV2 and TRBJ2-5, with TRBD1 identical over 7 bases. Trimming removed 1 base from V and 5 bases from J; junction bases left unmatched: 10. Germline lookup yields CDR1 SNHLY and CDR2 FYNNEI. The CDR3 consists of 16 residues. CDR3 loop: CASSEVVRTGVETQYF. The DNA of the CDR3 is TGTGCCAGCAGTGAAGTGGTTAGGACAGGCGTTGAGACCCAGTACTTC.

The genes are TRBV28 and TRBJ2-7; 10 bases align to TRBD1. This CDR3 spans 16 amino acids. V shed 10 bases, J shed 3 bases, and the junction held 15 bases outside the gene matches. CDR1 and CDR2 from the germline V gene are MDHEN and SYDVKM. CDR3: CATFSRGRTGGYEQYF. CDR3 nucleotide sequence: TGTGCCACCTTTAGTAGAGGAAGGACAGGGGGCTACGAGCAGTACTTC.

J is TRBJ2-1 and V is TRBV28; D is ambiguous. The length of the CDR3 is 15 residues. Germline-derived CDR1 and CDR2 are MDHEN and SYDVKM. Deletions cut 2 bases from V and 0 bases from J, with 8 bases between. CDR3 residues: CASSLPRFSYNEQFF. In nucleotides, the CDR3 is TGTGCCAGCAGTTTACCCAGGTTCTCCTACAATGAGCAGTTCTTC.

V and J are TRBV18 and TRBJ2-7; the match to TRBD1 covers 11 bases. The germline CDR1 and CDR2 sequences are KGHSH and LQKENI. The V gene end was trimmed by 3 bases and the J gene end by 6 bases; junction bases not matched to a gene: 7. The CDR3 is 15 amino acids. The CDR3 loop is CASSPPGQGVAEQYF. CDR3 in DNA: TGTGCCAGCTCACCTCCGGGACAGGGGGTTGCCGAGCAGTACTTC.

The V and J genes are TRBV30 and TRBJ1-5; D is perhaps TRBD1 (6 bases). Trimming removed 2 bases from V and 3 bases from J, with 11 bases in between. The CDR3 runs to 14 residues. CDR1 and CDR2 from the germline V gene are GTSNPN and SVGIG (reference sequence). The CDR3 spells CAWSRTGLNQPQHF. CDR3 coding DNA: TGTGCCTGGAGTCGAACAGGGCTCAATCAGCCCCAGCATTTT. Using reference TRBV30 and TRBJ1-5 for the parts outside the CDR3, the full variable domain is SQTIHQWPATLVQPVGSPLSLECTVEGTSNPNLYWYRQAAGRGLQLLFYSVGIGQISSEVPQNLSASRPQDRQFILSSKKLLLSDSGFYLCAWSRTGLNQPQHFGDGTRLSIL.

The V call is TRBV28, the J call TRBJ2-3; 7 bases fit TRBD1. The CDR3 runs to 16 residues. Germline V lookup: CDR1 MDHEN, CDR2 SYDVKM. The V and J ends lost 6 bases and 1 base, in that order; junction bases with no gene match: 10. CDR3 nucleotide sequence: TGTGCCAGCAGCCCAGGGGGAGTAGGGGGCACAGATACGCAGTATTTT. Amino acids: CASSPGGVGGTDTQYF. Filled out from reference TRBV28 and TRBJ2-3, the complete variable domain reads DVKVTQSSRYLVKRTGEKVFLECVQDMDHENMFWYRQDPGLGLRLIYFSYDVKMKEKGDIPEGYSVSREKKERFSLILESASTNQTSMYLCASSPGGVGGTDTQYFGPGTRLTVL.

This sequence joins TRBV2 and TRBJ2-1, with 11 bases matching TRBD1. Germline V lookup: CDR1 SNHLY, CDR2 FYNNEI. V shed 5 bases, J shed 7 bases, and the junction held 10 bases outside the gene matches. This CDR3 is 16 amino acids long. CDR3 amino acids: CASSPEPGQGGNEQFF. The CDR3 coding sequence is TGTGCCAGCAGTCCCGAACCGGGACAGGGGGGGAATGAGCAGTTCTTC.

This clone appeared once. The chain has TRBV2 and TRBJ2-1; TRBD1 agrees at 7 bases. The V gene end was trimmed by 4 bases and the J gene end by 6 bases; junction bases not matched to a gene: 15. The CDR3 consists of 17 residues. Germline V gives CDR1 SNHLY, CDR2 FYNNEI. The DNA of the CDR3 is TGTGCCAGCAGTGGGGGGCTTTTCGGACAGGCATTCAATGAGCAGTTCTTC. Protein product: CASSGGLFGQAFNEQFF.

In the case of this clone: Other DNA sequences in the sample encode the same CDR3. V usage is TRBV10-1 and J usage is TRBJ2-7, with TRBD1 matching 8 bases. CDR1 WNHNN and CDR2 SYGVQD come from the germline V gene (reference sequence). With 3 bases clipped from V and 2 bases from J, the junction kept 3 bases outside the gene matches. CDR3 length: 14 amino acids. CDR3 coding DNA: TGCGCCAGCAGTGAAGGACAGGGCGCCTACGAGCAGTACTTC. Protein product: CASSEGQGAYEQYF.

The genes are TRBV5-4 and TRBJ2-3; the match to TRBD2 covers 9 bases. With 1 base clipped from V and 6 bases from J, the junction kept 3 bases outside the gene matches. The CDR3 covers 14 residues. Germline CDR1 reads SGHNT; CDR2 reads YYREEE (reference sequence). The CDR3 DNA reads TGTGCCAGCAGCTTGACTAGCGGGCTTGATACGCAGTATTTT. Residues: CASSLTSGLDTQYF.

The J gene is TRBJ2-5, the V gene TRBV7-6; 9 nucleotides match TRBD1. In germline, CDR1 is SGHVS, CDR2 FNYEAQ. V shed 1 base, J shed 5 bases, and the junction held 5 bases outside the gene matches. The CDR3 totals 15 residues. The CDR3 DNA sequence: TGTGCCAGCAGCTTAGTTGGGACAGGGTTGGAGACCCAGTACTTC. Protein sequence: CASSLVGTGLETQYF. The variable domain in full, with the rest retrieved from reference TRBV7-6 and TRBJ2-5, is GAGVSQSPRYKVTKRGQDVALRCDPISGHVSLYWYRQALGQGPEFLTYFNYEAQQDKSGLPNDRFSAERPEGSISTLTIQRTEQRDSAMYRCASSLVGTGLETQYFGPGTRLLVL.

The chain has TRBV7-9 and TRBJ2-7, with 12 bases lining up with TRBD2. V trimming: 5 bases; J trimming: 3 bases; junction bases outside the gene matches: 8. The germline CDR1 and CDR2 sequences are SEHNR and FQNEAQ (reference sequence). The CDR3 sequence is 16 residues long. Here the CDR3 reads CASSQRETSGSYEQYF. The CDR3 bases are TGTGCCAGCAGCCAAAGGGAGACTAGCGGGAGCTACGAGCAGTACTTC.

The V call is TRBV29-1, the J call TRBJ2-2; 8 positions match TRBD1. The CDR3 loop spans 15 amino acids. CDR1 SQVTM and CDR2 ANQGSEA come from the germline V gene. The V segment lost 6 bases and the J segment 0 bases; nucleotides outside the gene matches: 6. This CDR3 is CSVYGQGSNTGELFF. CDR3 DNA: TGCAGCGTATACGGACAGGGTTCGAACACCGGGGAGCTGTTTTTT.